This is a list of T cell receptor beta chains from one sample in a study of blood T cell repertoires in COVID-19. The repertoire was sequenced with immunoSEQ multiplex PCR; TCRdb's copy has only in-frame clones and lacks some. Among 150,000 or so clones listed, approximately 88% were seen once. Material: PBMCs or T cells enriched from blood (not recorded which). These receptors all come from a man aged 70 or older who had been exposed to COVID-19. The CDR3 runs from the conserved cysteine through the conserved F or W. The D gene is left open where the match is weak.

CASSLGEGNYGYTF	TGTGCCAGCAGCTTGGGAGAGGGTAACTATGGCTACACCTTC	.	TRBJ1-2	TRBV7-2
CASSADMASRTDTQYF	TGTGCCAGCAGCGCGGACATGGCGTCGCGCACAGATACGCAGTATTTT	.	TRBJ2-3	TRBV9
CASRGTGEKLFF	TGCGCCAGCAGGGGGACAGGGGAAAAACTGTTTTTT	TRBD1	TRBJ1-4	TRBV5-1
CASSVTSRDTQYF	TGTGCCAGCAGCGTAACTAGCCGGGATACGCAGTATTTT	.	TRBJ2-3	TRBV9
CASSQDHPNYQPQHF	TGCGCCAGCAGCCAAGACCACCCCAACTATCAGCCCCAGCATTTT	.	TRBJ1-5	TRBV4-1
CASNPGEETQYF	TGTGCCAGCAACCCAGGGGAAGAGACCCAGTACTTC	.	TRBJ2-5	TRBV2
CASSLGQGQAFF	TGTGCCAGCAGCTTAGGACAGGGTCAAGCTTTCTTT	TRBD1	TRBJ1-1	TRBV11-3
CAWSVWEGQPQHF	TGTGCCTGGAGTGTATGGGAGGGCCAGCCCCAGCATTTT	.	TRBJ1-5	TRBV30
CASSSRLALTGELFF	TGTGCCAGCAGCTCCCGTCTAGCCCTAACCGGGGAGCTGTTTTTT	.	TRBJ2-2	TRBV3-1/TRBV3-2
CASASGWGLNEKLFF	TGCGCCAGCGCGTCCGGATGGGGACTTAATGAAAAACTGTTTTTT	.	TRBJ1-4	TRBV10-1
CASSLMRSEGYEQYF	TGTGCCAGCAGCTTGATGCGAAGCGAGGGCTACGAGCAGTACTTC	.	TRBJ2-7	TRBV7-2
CASSVAGTGFGSEAFF	TGTGCCAGCAGCGTAGCGGGGACAGGTTTTGGTTCTGAAGCTTTCTTT	TRBD1	TRBJ1-1	TRBV9